What follows are 13 T cell receptor beta chains derived from one specimen sequenced in a study of blood T cell repertoires in COVID-19. Only in-frame clones appear in the TCRdb table, and some are missing; sequencing was by immunoSEQ multiplex PCR. The data hold more than 85,000 clones, with around nine tenths observed a single time. The material sequenced was peripheral blood. The receptor set was obtained from a woman in her seventies with acute or convalescent COVID-19.

The gene calls are TRBV5-1 and TRBJ2-2; TRBD1 matches at 7 bases. The V gene's germline CDR1 is SGHRS and CDR2 YFSETQ. The CDR3 loop spans 17 amino acids. Unmatched junction bases numbered 9, after V lost 0 bases and J lost 4 bases. The CDR3 sequence: CASSLVLTGAGTGELFF. The DNA of the CDR3 is TGCGCCAGCAGCTTGGTATTAACAGGGGCGGGCACCGGGGAGCTGTTTTTT.

The sample holds one count of this clone. The chain is built from TRBV28 and TRBJ2-5, with TRBD2 as a possible D gene (7 bases). CDR3 length equals 18 residues. Germline V gene data show CDR1 as MDHEN and CDR2 as SYDVKM. V lost 6 bases, J lost 1 base, and 24 bases lay in between. The CDR3 loop reads CASSRWKRGGGFQETQYF. CDR3 nucleotides: TGTGCCAGCAGCCGGTGGAAGAGGGGGGGAGGGTTCCAAGAGACCCAGTACTTC.

The rearrangement links TRBV7-8 to TRBJ1-2, with D possibly being TRBD1 (5 bases). The CDR3 contains 15 residues. The V gene's germline CDR1 is SGHVS and CDR2 FQNEAQ. V lost 6 bases to trimming and J lost 4 bases, with 18 bases between them. In DNA form, the CDR3 reads TGTGCCAGCAGTCACCGTAGAGAGGGACTCTATGGCTACACCTTC. Its translation is CASSHRREGLYGYTF. Based on the CDR3 plus reference TRBV7-8 and TRBJ1-2, the full variable domain is GAGVSQSPRYKVAKRGQDVALRCDPISGHVSLFWYQQALGQGPEFLTYFQNEAQLDKSGLPSDRFFAERPEGSVSTLKIQRTQQEDSAVYLCASSHRREGLYGYTFGSGTRLTVV.

The rearrangement joins TRBV19 to TRBJ2-5; D possibly corresponds to TRBD2 (5 bases). The CDR3 consists of 13 residues. V lost 5 bases to trimming and J lost 5 bases, with 12 bases between them. Per the germline V gene, CDR1 is LNHDA and CDR2 is SQIVND (reference sequence). Here the CDR3 reads CASSRSPGETQYF. The CDR3 DNA reads TGTGCCAGTAGTCGGTCGCCGGGGGAGACCCAGTACTTC. Based on the CDR3 plus reference TRBV19 and TRBJ2-5, the full variable domain is DGGITQSPKYLFRKEGQNVTLSCEQNLNHDAMYWYRQDPGQGLRLIYYSQIVNDFQKGDIAEGYSVSREKKESFPLTVTSAQKNPTAFYLCASSRSPGETQYFGPGTRLLVL.

The chain combines TRBV19 with TRBJ1-5; D gene unclear. V was trimmed by 5 bases and J by 6 bases, leaving 11 bases between them. The CDR3 covers 13 residues. Germline CDR1 and CDR2: LNHDA and SQIVND (reference sequence). This chain's CDR3 is CASSSARSQPQHF. In DNA, the CDR3 is TGTGCCAGTAGTTCTGCCCGGAGTCAGCCCCAGCATTTT. Complete variable domain (other parts from reference TRBV19 and TRBJ1-5): DGGITQSPKYLFRKEGQNVTLSCEQNLNHDAMYWYRQDPGQGLRLIYYSQIVNDFQKGDIAEGYSVSREKKESFPLTVTSAQKNPTAFYLCASSSARSQPQHFGDGTRLSIL.

V and J are TRBV18 and TRBJ2-5; D is possibly TRBD2 (6 bases). This CDR3 comprises 15 residues. V lost 6 bases and J 5 bases, leaving 19 bases between the germline ends. The germline V gene encodes CDR1 KGHSH and CDR2 LQKENI. The CDR3 coding sequence is TGTGCCAGCTCCCCCTCCATCGGGGGTTTCGAGACCCAGTACTTC. Translating it yields CASSPSIGGFETQYF.

The chain is built from TRBV3-1 (or the pseudogene TRBV3-2) and TRBJ1-4; D gene ambiguous. Germline V CDR1 and CDR2: LGHDT, YNNKEL (reference sequence). Trimming removed 0 bases at V and 7 bases at J, with 6 bases between. The CDR3 contains 13 residues. The CDR3 DNA sequence: TGTGCCAGCAGCCAAGATCAGCGTGAAAAACTGTTTTTT. Amino acid sequence: CASSQDQREKLFF.

The V gene is TRBV7-6, the J gene TRBJ2-1; TRBD2 matches at 12 bases. The V gene's germline CDR1 is SGHVS and CDR2 FNYEAQ. Trimming took 5 bases from V and 0 from J; bases not matched to a gene: 2. The CDR3 runs to 16 residues. The CDR3 region has the DNA TGTGCCAGCAGCGCGGGACTAGCGGGCTCCTACAATGAGCAGTTCTTC. Protein sequence: CASSAGLAGSYNEQFF.

The chain has TRBV3-1 (or the pseudogene TRBV3-2) and TRBJ2-2, with a possible D match to TRBD2 (6 bases). CDR3 length equals 14 residues. The germline V gene encodes CDR1 LGHDT and CDR2 YNNKEL (reference sequence). V lost 5 bases and J 1 base, leaving 8 bases between the germline ends. CDR3 protein: CASSISGNTGELFF. CDR3 coding DNA: TGTGCCAGCAGCATTAGCGGGAACACCGGGGAGCTGTTTTTT.

This chain joins TRBV29-1 and TRBJ1-2, with unresolved D. Per the germline V gene, CDR1 is SQVTM and CDR2 is ANQGSEA. With 6 bases removed from V and 6 bases from J, the gap between germline ends came to 8 bases. The length of the CDR3 is 10 residues. DNA of the CDR3: TGCAGCGTGTGGTCGGATGGCTACACCTTC. As protein: CSVWSDGYTF.

V and J are TRBV24-1 and TRBJ1-1, with no clear D. Germline V gene data show CDR1 as KGHDR and CDR2 as SFDVKD. V was pared by 3 bases and J by 3 bases, with 7 bases between. The CDR3 spans 13 residues. In DNA form, the CDR3 reads TGTGCCACCAGTGATAACGGTTACACTGAAGCTTTCTTT. Its protein is CATSDNGYTEAFF.

CDR3: CASSEPRGGAQPQHF. The CDR3 DNA reads as TGCGCCAGCAGTGAGCCCCGGGGAGGGGCTCAGCCCCAGCATTTT. The chain couples TRBV10-2 to TRBJ1-5, with D perhaps matching TRBD1 (5 bases). The length of the CDR3 is 15 residues. Germline-derived CDR1 and CDR2 are WSHSY and SAAADI. Trimming stripped 2 bases from V and 6 bases from J, with 14 bases between.

As for this clone: The same CDR3 is also encoded by other DNA sequences in this sample. This sequence joins TRBV28 and TRBJ1-4, with 7 bases matching TRBD1. CDR3 length equals 15 residues. CDR1 MDHEN and CDR2 SYDVKM come from the germline V gene. J lost 7 bases, V lost 3 bases, and 8 bases had no gene match. The CDR3 loop reads CASSFVTGVGEKLFF. The CDR3 DNA follows: TGTGCCAGCAGTTTCGTTACAGGGGTTGGTGAAAAACTGTTTTTT.